This T cell receptor (beta chain) emerged from a study of blood T cell repertoires in COVID-19. CDR3 length: 16 residues. V was pared by 4 bases and J by 4 bases, with 8 bases of the junction left unmatched. From germline, CDR1 is MNHNS and CDR2 SASEGT. The table lists this clone with a count of one. Sequenced by immunoSEQ multiplex PCR; TCRdb stores in-frame clones only, minus some. The sample contains under 200,000 clones, about 86% of which appear only once. The chain uses TRBV6-1 and TRBJ2-2; 8 nucleotides match TRBD1. Sequencing used peripheral blood. The TCR sequence derives from a young man with acute or convalescent COVID-19. The CDR3 DNA reads as TGTGCCAGCAGTGTTGACAGGGGCATAGGCACCGGGGAGCTGTTTTTT. Translated, it gives CASSVDRGIGTGELFF.